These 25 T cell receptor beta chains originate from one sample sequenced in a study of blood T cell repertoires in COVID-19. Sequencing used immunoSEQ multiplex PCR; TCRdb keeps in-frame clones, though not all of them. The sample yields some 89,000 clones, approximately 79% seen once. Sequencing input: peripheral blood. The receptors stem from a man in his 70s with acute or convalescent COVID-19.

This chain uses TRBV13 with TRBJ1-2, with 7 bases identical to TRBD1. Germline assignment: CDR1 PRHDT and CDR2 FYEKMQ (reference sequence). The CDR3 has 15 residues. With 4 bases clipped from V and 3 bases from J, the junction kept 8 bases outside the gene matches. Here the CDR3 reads CASSSFGTAHYGYTF. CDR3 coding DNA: TGTGCCAGCAGCTCCTTCGGGACAGCCCACTATGGCTACACCTTC.

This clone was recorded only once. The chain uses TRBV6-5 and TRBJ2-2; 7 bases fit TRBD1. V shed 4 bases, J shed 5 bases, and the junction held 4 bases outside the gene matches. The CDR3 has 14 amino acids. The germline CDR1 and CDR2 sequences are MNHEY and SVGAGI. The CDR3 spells CASSSTGPTGELFF. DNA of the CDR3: TGTGCCAGCAGTTCGACAGGGCCGACCGGGGAGCTGTTTTTT.

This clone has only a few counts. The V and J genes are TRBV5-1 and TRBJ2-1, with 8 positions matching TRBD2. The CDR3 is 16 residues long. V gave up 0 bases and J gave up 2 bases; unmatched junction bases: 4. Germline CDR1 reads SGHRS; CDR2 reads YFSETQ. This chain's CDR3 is CASSLGGLDPYNEQFF. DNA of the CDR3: TGCGCCAGCAGCTTGGGGGGACTAGACCCCTACAATGAGCAGTTCTTC.

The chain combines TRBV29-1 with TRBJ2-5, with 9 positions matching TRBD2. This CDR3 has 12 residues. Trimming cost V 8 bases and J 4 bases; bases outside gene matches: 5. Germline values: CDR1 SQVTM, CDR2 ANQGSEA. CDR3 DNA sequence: TGCAGCTCAGGACTAGCGAGAGAGACCCAGTACTTC. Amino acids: CSSGLARETQYF.

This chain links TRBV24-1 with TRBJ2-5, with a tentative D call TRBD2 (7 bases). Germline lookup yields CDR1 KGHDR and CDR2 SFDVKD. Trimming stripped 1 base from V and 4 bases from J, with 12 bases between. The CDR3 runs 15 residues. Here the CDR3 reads CATSDLSGGLETQYF. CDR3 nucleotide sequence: TGTGCCACCAGTGATTTATCGGGGGGCTTAGAGACCCAGTACTTC.

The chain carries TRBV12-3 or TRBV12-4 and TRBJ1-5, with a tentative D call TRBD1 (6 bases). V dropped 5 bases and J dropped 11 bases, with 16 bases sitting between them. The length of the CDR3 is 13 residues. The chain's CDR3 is CASSTPGAMAQHF. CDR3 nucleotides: TGTGCCAGCAGTACCCCAGGGGCAATGGCCCAGCATTTT.

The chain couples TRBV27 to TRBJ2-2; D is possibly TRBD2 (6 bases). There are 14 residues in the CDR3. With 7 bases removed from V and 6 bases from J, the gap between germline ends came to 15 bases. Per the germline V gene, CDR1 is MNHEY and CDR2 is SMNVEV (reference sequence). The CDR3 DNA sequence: TGTGCCAGCACCACCCTTGGGGACTCCGGGGAGCTGTTTTTT. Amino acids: CASTTLGDSGELFF.

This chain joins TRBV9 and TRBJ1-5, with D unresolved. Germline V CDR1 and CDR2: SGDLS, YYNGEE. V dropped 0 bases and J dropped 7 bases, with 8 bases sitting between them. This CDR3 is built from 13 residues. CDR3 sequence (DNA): TGTGCCAGCAGCGTAGAGGAGTTCCAGCCCCAGCATTTT. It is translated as CASSVEEFQPQHF. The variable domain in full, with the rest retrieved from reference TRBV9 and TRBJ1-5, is DSGVTQTPKHLITATGQRVTLRCSPRSGDLSVYWYQQSLDQGLQFLIQYYNGEERAKGNILERFSAQQFPDLHSELNLSSLELGDSALYFCASSVEEFQPQHFGDGTRLSIL.

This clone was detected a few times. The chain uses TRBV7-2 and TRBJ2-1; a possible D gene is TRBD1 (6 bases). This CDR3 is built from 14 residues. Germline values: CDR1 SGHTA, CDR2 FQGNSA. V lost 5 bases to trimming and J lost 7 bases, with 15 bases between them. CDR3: CASSVGGQANEQFF. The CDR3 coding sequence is TGTGCCAGCAGCGTAGGGGGACAAGCAAATGAGCAGTTCTTC. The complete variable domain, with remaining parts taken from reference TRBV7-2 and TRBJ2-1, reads GAGVSQSPSNKVTEKGKDVELRCDPISGHTALYWYRQSLGQGLEFLIYFQGNSAPDKSGLPSDRFSAERTGGSVSTLTIQRTQQEDSAVYLCASSVGGQANEQFFGPGTRLTVL.

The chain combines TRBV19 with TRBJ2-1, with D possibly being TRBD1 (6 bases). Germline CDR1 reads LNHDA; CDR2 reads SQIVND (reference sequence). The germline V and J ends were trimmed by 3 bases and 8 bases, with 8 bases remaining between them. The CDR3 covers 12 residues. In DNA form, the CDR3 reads TGTGCCAGTAGTATTCAGGGGTATGAGCAGTTCTTC. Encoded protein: CASSIQGYEQFF.

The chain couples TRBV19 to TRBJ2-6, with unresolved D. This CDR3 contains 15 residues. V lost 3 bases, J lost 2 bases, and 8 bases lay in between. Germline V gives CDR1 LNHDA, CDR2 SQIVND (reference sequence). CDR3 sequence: CASSMGGPGANVLTF. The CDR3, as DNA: TGTGCCAGTAGTATGGGTGGGCCTGGGGCCAACGTCCTGACTTTC.

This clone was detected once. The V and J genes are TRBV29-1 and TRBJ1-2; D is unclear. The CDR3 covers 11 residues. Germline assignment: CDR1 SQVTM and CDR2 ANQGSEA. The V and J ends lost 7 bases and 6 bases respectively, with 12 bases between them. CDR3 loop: CSAYEAHGYTF. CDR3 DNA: TGCAGCGCCTATGAGGCCCATGGCTACACCTTC.

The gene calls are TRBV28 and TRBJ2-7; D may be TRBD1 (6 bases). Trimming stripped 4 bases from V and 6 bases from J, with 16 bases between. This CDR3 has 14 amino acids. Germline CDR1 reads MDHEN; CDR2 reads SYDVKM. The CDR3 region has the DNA TGTGCCAGCAGTTCCGGGACACCCTCTACCGAGCAGTACGTC. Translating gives CASSSGTPSTEQYV.

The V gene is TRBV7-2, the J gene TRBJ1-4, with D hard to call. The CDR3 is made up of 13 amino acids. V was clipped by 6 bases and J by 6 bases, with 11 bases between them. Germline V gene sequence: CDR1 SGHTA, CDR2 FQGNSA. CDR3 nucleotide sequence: TGTGCCAGCAGATCCGGGTTAGATGAAAAACTGTTTTTT. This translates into CASRSGLDEKLFF.

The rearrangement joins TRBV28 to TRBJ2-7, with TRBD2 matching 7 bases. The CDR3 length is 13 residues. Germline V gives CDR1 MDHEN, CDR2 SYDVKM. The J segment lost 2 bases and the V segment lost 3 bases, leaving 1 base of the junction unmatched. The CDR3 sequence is CASSLGGTYEQYV. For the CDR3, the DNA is TGTGCCAGCAGTTTGGGGGGGACCTACGAGCAGTACGTC.

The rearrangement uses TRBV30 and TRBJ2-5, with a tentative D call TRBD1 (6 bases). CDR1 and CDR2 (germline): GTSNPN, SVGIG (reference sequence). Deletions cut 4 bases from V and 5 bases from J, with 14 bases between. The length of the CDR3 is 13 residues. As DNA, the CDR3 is TGTGCCTGGACCTCGGGACATTTGGAGACCCAGTACTTC. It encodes CAWTSGHLETQYF.

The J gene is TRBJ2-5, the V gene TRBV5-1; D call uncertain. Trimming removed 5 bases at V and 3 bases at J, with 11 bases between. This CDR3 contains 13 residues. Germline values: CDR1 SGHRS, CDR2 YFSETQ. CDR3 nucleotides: TGCGCCAGCAGTATGGGCCAGGAAGAGACCCAGTACTTC. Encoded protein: CASSMGQEETQYF. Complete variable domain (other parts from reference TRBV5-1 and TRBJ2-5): KAGVTQTPRYLIKTRGQQVTLSCSPISGHRSVSWYQQTPGQGLQFLFEYFSETQRNKGNFPGRFSGRQFSNSRSEMNVSTLELGDSALYLCASSMGQEETQYFGPGTRLLVL.

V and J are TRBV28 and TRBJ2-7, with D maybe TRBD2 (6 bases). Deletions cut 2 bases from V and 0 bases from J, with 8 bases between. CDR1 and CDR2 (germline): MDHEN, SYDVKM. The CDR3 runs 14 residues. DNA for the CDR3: TGTGCCAGCAGTTTAGGGGGGACCTCCTACGAGCAGTACTTC. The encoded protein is CASSLGGTSYEQYF.

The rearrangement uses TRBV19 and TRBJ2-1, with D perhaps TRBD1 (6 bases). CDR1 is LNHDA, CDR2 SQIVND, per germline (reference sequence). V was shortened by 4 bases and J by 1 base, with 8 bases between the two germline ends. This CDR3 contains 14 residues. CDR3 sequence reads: CASSNQGSYNEQFF. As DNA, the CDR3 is TGTGCCAGTAGTAATCAGGGGTCCTACAATGAGCAGTTCTTC.

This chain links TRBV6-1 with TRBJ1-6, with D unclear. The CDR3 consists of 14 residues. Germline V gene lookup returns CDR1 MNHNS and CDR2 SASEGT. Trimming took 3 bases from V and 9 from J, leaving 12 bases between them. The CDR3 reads CASSDLTSASPLHF. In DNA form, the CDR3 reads TGTGCCAGCAGTGACCTGACATCGGCTTCACCCCTCCACTTT.

CDR3: CASRVEGNTIYF. The CDR3 nucleotides are TGTGCCAGCAGAGTTGAGGGAAACACCATATATTTT. V usage is TRBV7-9 and J usage is TRBJ1-3; D gene uncertain. CDR3 length: 12 amino acids. From germline, CDR1 is SEHNR and CDR2 FQNEAQ (reference sequence). Trimming took 6 bases from V and 4 from J, leaving 7 bases between them.

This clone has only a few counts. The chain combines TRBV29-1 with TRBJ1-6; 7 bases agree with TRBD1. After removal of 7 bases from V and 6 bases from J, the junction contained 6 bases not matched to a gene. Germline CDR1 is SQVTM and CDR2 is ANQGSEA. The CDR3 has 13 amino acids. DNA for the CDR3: TGCAGCGCCCGGACAGGCATTAATTCACCCCTCCACTTT. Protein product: CSARTGINSPLHF.

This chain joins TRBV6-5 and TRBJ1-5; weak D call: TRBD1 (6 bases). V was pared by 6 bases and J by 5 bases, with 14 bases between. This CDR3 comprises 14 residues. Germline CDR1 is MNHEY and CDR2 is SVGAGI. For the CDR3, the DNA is TGTGCCAGCAGCCGGGACACCCAATATCAGCCCCAGCATTTT. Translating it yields CASSRDTQYQPQHF.

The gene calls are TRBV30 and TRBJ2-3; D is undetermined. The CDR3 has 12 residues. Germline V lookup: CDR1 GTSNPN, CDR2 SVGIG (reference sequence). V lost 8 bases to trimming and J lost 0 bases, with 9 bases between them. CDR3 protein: CAQRKSTDTQYF. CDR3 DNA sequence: TGTGCCCAGCGTAAGAGCACAGATACGCAGTATTTT.

The CDR3: CASSRPGQTNSPLHF. CDR3 nucleotide sequence: TGTGCCAGCAGTCGCCCGGGACAGACTAATTCACCCCTCCACTTT. This chain joins TRBV28 and TRBJ1-6; 7 bases fit TRBD1. The germline V gene encodes CDR1 MDHEN and CDR2 SYDVKM. Trimming took 5 bases from V and 6 from J; bases not matched to a gene: 7. The CDR3 is made up of 15 amino acids.